The 23 T cell receptor beta chains given below trace back to one sample, sequenced in a study of T-cell memory formation after mild COVID-19. TCRdb processed the 5' RACE reads anew with MiXCR; each CDR3 protein has one entry. Of roughly 120,000 distinct CDR3 sequences listed, about a sixth are singletons. Material for sequencing was PBMCs or a T cell subset sorted from them (not recorded which). Receptors were obtained from an adult woman who had mild COVID-19 (a few samples of this study predate the infection). Cell type and time point are not known.

This clonotype has a handful of counts. The chain links TRBV24-1 to TRBJ2-1, with unresolved D. Germline-derived CDR1 and CDR2 are KGHDR and SFDVKD. Trimming cost V 3 bases and J 8 bases, with 13 bases left between them. The CDR3 sequence is 14 residues long. The CDR3 sequence is CATSDDGDADEQFF. The CDR3 coding sequence is TGTGCCACCAGTGATGATGGGGATGCCGATGAGCAGTTCTTC.

This clonotype was observed a handful of times. The rearrangement links TRBV12-3 or TRBV12-4 to TRBJ1-1; 7 bases align to TRBD1. The CDR3 runs to 13 residues. J lost 4 bases, V lost 7 bases, and 6 bases had no gene match. CDR3 sequence (DNA): TGTGCCAGCACCGTTACAGGGGTCACTGAAGCTTTCTTT. Protein: CASTVTGVTEAFF.

This chain connects TRBV12-3 or TRBV12-4 to TRBJ2-7; TRBD2 matches 11 bases. The CDR3 sequence is 15 residues long. Germline trimming cut 0 bases from V and 6 bases from J; bases unmatched to any gene: 4. CDR3 DNA sequence: TGTGCCAGCAGTTTAGCGTTGACTAGCGGGGCCGAGCAGTACTTC. As protein: CASSLALTSGAEQYF.

This clonotype was picked up a small number of times. The CDR3 reads CASSLVPAGYGYTF. In DNA, the CDR3 is TGCGCCAGCAGCTTGGTTCCGGCAGGGTATGGCTACACCTTC. This chain joins TRBV5-1 and TRBJ1-2; possible D gene TRBD1, 5 bases. Trimming stripped 0 bases from V and 5 bases from J, with 11 bases between. This CDR3 spans 14 amino acids. Germline V gene data show CDR1 as SGHRS and CDR2 as YFSETQ.

About this clonotype: An end of the junction differs from the germline gene, which may be a read error. The chain couples TRBV6-5 to TRBJ1-5; D may be TRBD1 (5 bases). CDR3 length: 14 residues. Germline V gives CDR1 MNHEY, CDR2 SVGAGI. CDR3 nucleotides: TGTTCCAGCAGCAGCGGGACGGCGGGAGGGCCCCAGCATTTT. Translating gives CSSSSGTAGGPQHF.

The chain links TRBV2 to TRBJ2-5; TRBD1 might be the D (6 bases). The CDR3 has 13 amino acids. Germline-derived CDR1 and CDR2 are SNHLY and FYNNEI. The V gene lost 5 bases and the J gene lost 0 bases, with 7 bases spanning the gap. CDR3 nucleotide sequence: TGTGCCAGCAGTCGGGACAACCAAGAGACCCAGTACTTC. It specifies CASSRDNQETQYF.

The V and J genes are TRBV7-8 and TRBJ1-5; D is undetermined. This CDR3 is 16 amino acids long. The V gene's germline CDR1 is SGHVS and CDR2 FQNEAQ. V was pared by 4 bases and J by 0 bases, with 13 bases between. CDR3 residues: CASSSNRRISNQPQHF. The CDR3 bases are TGTGCCAGCAGCTCCAATCGGAGAATTAGCAATCAGCCCCAGCATTTT.

V and J are TRBV5-1 and TRBJ2-2, with 7 bases that match TRBD1. There are 14 residues in the CDR3. In germline, CDR1 is SGHRS, CDR2 YFSETQ. Losses at the gene ends were 1 base for V and 7 bases for J; bases not matched to a gene: 4. In DNA, the CDR3 is TGCGCCAGCAGCTTGAAGGGGGCTGGCGGGGAGCTGTTTTTT. Protein sequence: CASSLKGAGGELFF.

This clonotype was counted a few times. CDR3 sequence: CASSRARSYEQYF. The CDR3 DNA sequence: TGTGCCAGCAGTCGGGCCCGCTCCTACGAGCAGTACTTC. V usage is TRBV27 and J usage is TRBJ2-7; D gene uncertain. V was shortened by 5 bases and J by 0 bases, with 8 bases between the two germline ends. Germline V CDR1 and CDR2: MNHEY, SMNVEV (reference sequence). The CDR3 spans 13 residues.

V and J are TRBV4-1 and TRBJ1-4; D not certain. This CDR3 has 17 amino acids. The V end was cut by 4 bases, the J end by 0 bases, with 15 bases between. Germline loops: CDR1 MGHRA, CDR2 YSYEKL. CDR3 region: CASSPRTVFATNEKLFF. CDR3 coding DNA: TGCGCCAGCAGCCCAAGAACCGTCTTCGCAACTAATGAAAAACTGTTTTTT.

The chain links TRBV27 to TRBJ1-1; 10 nucleotides align to TRBD1. In germline, CDR1 is MNHEY, CDR2 SMNVEV (reference sequence). The ends lost 10 bases at V and 5 bases at J; junction bases unmatched: 13. The CDR3 consists of 15 residues. CDR3 nucleotide sequence: TGTGCCACCCTTGGCTGGACAGGGGGTAGGACTGAAGCTTTCTTT. This translates into CATLGWTGGRTEAFF.

The table lists this clonotype with a few counts. The chain is built from TRBV12-3 or TRBV12-4 and TRBJ2-1; TRBD2 might be the D (5 bases). With 5 bases removed from V and 6 bases from J, the gap between germline ends came to 11 bases. The CDR3 runs to 13 residues. In DNA, the CDR3 is TGTGCCAGCAGTCGCGGACTGGCCAATGAGCAGTTCTTC. Its protein is CASSRGLANEQFF.

At least ten counts were recorded for this clonotype. The chain has TRBV6-6 and TRBJ2-3; maybe TRBD2 (6 bases). Germline V gene lookup returns CDR1 MNHNY and CDR2 SVGAGI (reference sequence). The CDR3 covers 14 residues. Trimming shortened V by 7 bases and J by 0 bases, and 11 bases separated the two germline ends. The CDR3: CASKGGASTDTQYF. The CDR3 DNA is TGTGCCAGCAAGGGCGGGGCTAGCACAGATACGCAGTATTTT.

The chain recombines TRBV2 with TRBJ1-4, with 7 bases fitting TRBD1. V shed 8 bases, J shed 6 bases, and the junction held 6 bases outside the gene matches. Germline CDR1 reads SNHLY; CDR2 reads FYNNEI. This CDR3 has 13 amino acids. The CDR3 coding sequence is TGTGCCAGCGAAGGACAGGTCGATGAAAAACTGTTTTTT. This gives the protein CASEGQVDEKLFF.

This clonotype showed up just a few times. The chain recombines TRBV4-2 with TRBJ2-7, with TRBD1 matching 8 bases. This CDR3 contains 15 residues. Germline CDR1 is LGHNA and CDR2 is YNFKEQ. V trimming: 1 base; J trimming: 6 bases; junction bases outside the gene matches: 8. Here the CDR3 DNA reads TGTGCCAGCAGCCAAGGCGGGACAGGTGACGGCGAGCAGTACTTC. This encodes CASSQGGTGDGEQYF.

This clonotype was detected once. The chain couples TRBV7-2 to TRBJ2-3, with D uncertain. V was trimmed by 5 bases and J by 3 bases, leaving 15 bases between them. Germline V lookup: CDR1 SGHTA, CDR2 FQGNSA. The CDR3 contains 15 residues. CDR3 region: CASSRRMDLTDTQYF. CDR3 coding DNA: TGTGCCAGCAGCCGGCGGATGGATTTGACAGATACGCAGTATTTT.

This clonotype came up a few times. The CDR3: CSAGTSGIYNEQFF. DNA for the CDR3: TGCAGTGCTGGGACTAGCGGGATCTACAATGAGCAGTTCTTC. The rearrangement uses TRBV20-1 and TRBJ2-1; TRBD2 matches at 13 bases. V shed 5 bases and J 3 bases; nucleotides not matched to a gene: 1. The CDR3 consists of 14 residues. Germline CDR1 and CDR2: DFQATT and SNEGSKA (reference sequence).

The sample holds many counts of this clonotype. The chain employs TRBV12-3 or TRBV12-4 and TRBJ2-3; 14 nucleotides match TRBD2. The trim removed 5 bases at V and 5 bases at J, leaving 15 bases unmatched. This CDR3 comprises 19 residues. The CDR3 region is CASSPVVGLAGEGGDTQYF. As DNA, the CDR3 is TGTGCCAGCAGTCCCGTGGTGGGACTAGCGGGAGAGGGGGGAGATACGCAGTATTTT.

The genes are TRBV7-6 and TRBJ1-4; no clear D. This CDR3 has 17 amino acids. The V gene's germline CDR1 is SGHVS and CDR2 FNYEAQ. V was clipped by 0 bases and J by 0 bases, with 11 bases between them. The CDR3 DNA reads as TGTGCCAGCAGCTTAGCCCTTCGCCACCCAACTAATGAAAAACTGTTTTTT. It translates to CASSLALRHPTNEKLFF.

Only a few counts were recorded for this clonotype. The V gene is TRBV12-3 or TRBV12-4, the J gene TRBJ1-6, with D unclear. Trimming stripped 1 base from V and 6 bases from J, with 7 bases between. The CDR3 runs to 14 residues. The CDR3 region has the DNA TGTGCCAGCAGTTTAGGGGGAACTAATTCACCCCTCCACTTT. Translation: CASSLGGTNSPLHF.

This clonotype was found a few times. This chain connects TRBV10-3 to TRBJ2-7, with a possible D match to TRBD1 (6 bases). V was pared by 7 bases and J by 7 bases, with 17 bases between. CDR3 length equals 13 residues. Looked up from germline, CDR1 is ENHRY and CDR2 is SYGVKD. The CDR3 DNA is TGTGCCATCACCCTCACAGGGCCCGGAGAGCAGTACTTC. This sequence encodes CAITLTGPGEQYF.

The chain combines TRBV29-1 with TRBJ1-1, with 11 bases aligning to TRBD1. Germline assignment: CDR1 SQVTM and CDR2 ANQGSEA. The CDR3 covers 13 residues. The V and J ends lost 7 bases and 4 bases, in that order; junction bases with no gene match: 5. Here the CDR3 DNA reads TGCAGCGCCGGACAGGGGGCTTTCACTGAAGCTTTCTTT. This codes for CSAGQGAFTEAFF.

Details on this clonotype: The conserved phenylalanine or tryptophan normally closing the CDR3 is absent here, so this likely arose from a read error. The gene calls are TRBV6-6 and TRBJ2-5; TRBD2 matches 10 bases. The CDR3 length is 17 residues. Germline lookup yields CDR1 MNHNY and CDR2 SVGAGI (reference sequence). The V gene end was trimmed by 3 bases and the J gene end by 11 bases; junction bases not matched to a gene: 18. CDR3 DNA sequence: TGTGCCAGCAGTTATATGTCTAGGGGAGTAGCGGGGGGCCCACAGTACTTA. Amino acids: CASSYMSRGVAGGPQYL.